The T cell receptor (beta chain) described here comes from a study of T cell responses to AZD1222 COVID-19 vaccine. Broader study findings: Most donors were white British, females outnumbered males, and clonal diversity was possibly underestimated. It was only after the peak T cell response that any repertoires were sampled. Reportedly, close to half of spike-specific TCRs are directed against unmutated variant regions.

The method was immunoSEQ multiplex PCR; TCRdb's version includes in-frame clones alone and lacks a portion of them. The data hold over 150,000 clones, with approximately 86% observed a single time. Germline V gene data show CDR1 as LGHDT and CDR2 as YNNKEL (reference sequence). V lost 3 bases and J lost 6, with 8 bases in between. The length of the CDR3 is 13 residues. A word on this clone: Its target is unknown.

This chain links TRBV3-1 (or the pseudogene TRBV3-2) with TRBJ2-2; perhaps TRBD2 as D (5 bases). The source was peripheral blood, collected on day 0 of AZD1222 vaccination. The clonotype originates from an adult in good health. The CDR3 loop is CASSHVEAGELFF. CDR3 nucleotides: TGTGCCAGCAGCCATGTGGAGGCCGGGGAGCTGTTTTTT.